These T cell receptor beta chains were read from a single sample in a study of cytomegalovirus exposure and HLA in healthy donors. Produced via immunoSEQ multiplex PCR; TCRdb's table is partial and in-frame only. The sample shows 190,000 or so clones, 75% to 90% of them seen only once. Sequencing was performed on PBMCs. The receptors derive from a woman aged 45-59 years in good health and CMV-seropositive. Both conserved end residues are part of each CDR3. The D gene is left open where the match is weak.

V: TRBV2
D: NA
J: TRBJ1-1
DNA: TGTGCCAGCAGTCCCCAGGGATACACTGAAGCTTTCTTT
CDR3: CASSPQGYTEAFF

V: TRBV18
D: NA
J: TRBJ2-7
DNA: TGTGCCAGCTCACCAAGTACCTCCACGGAGGGGGAGCAGTACTTC
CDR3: CASSPSTSTEGEQYF

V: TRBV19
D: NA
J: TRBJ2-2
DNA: TGTGCCAGTAGTATATCATGGACAGCGATTACCGGGGAGCTGTTTTTT
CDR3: CASSISWTAITGELFF

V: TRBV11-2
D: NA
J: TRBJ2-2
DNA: TGTGCCAGCAGCGCCGGGACTCTGAACACCGGGGAGCTGTTTTTT
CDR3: CASSAGTLNTGELFF

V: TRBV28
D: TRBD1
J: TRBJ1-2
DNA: TGTGCCAGCAGGTCCGGGACAGATGGCTACACCTTC
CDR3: CASRSGTDGYTF

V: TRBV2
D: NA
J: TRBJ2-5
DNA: TGTGCCAGCCAAAGCGGGGAGACCCAGTACTTC
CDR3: CASQSGETQYF

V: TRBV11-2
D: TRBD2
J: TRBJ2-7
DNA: TGTGCCAGCAGCCGAGGACTAGCGGGTTACGAGCAGTACTTC
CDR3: CASSRGLAGYEQYF

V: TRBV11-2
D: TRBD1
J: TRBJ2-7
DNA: TGTGCCAGCAGCACCGGGACAGGGGCTTACGAGCAGTACTTC
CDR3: CASSTGTGAYEQYF

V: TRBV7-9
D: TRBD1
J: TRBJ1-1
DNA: TGTGCCAGCAGCAAGACAGGGGGTCACACTGAAGCTTTCTTT
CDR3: CASSKTGGHTEAFF

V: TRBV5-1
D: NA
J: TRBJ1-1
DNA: TGCGCCAGCAGCTATCAGGGAAACACTGAAGCTTTCTTT
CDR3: CASSYQGNTEAFF